This note documents a single TCR beta chain sequence. The antigen is undetermined. This sample was taken from a study of radiotherapy plus CTLA-4 blockade in lung cancer. Whole-study context: Objective responses emerged in around 19% of patients, and 31% attained disease control.

This CDR3 spans 17 amino acids. Looked up from germline, CDR1 is SGHRS and CDR2 is YFSETQ. Germline trimming cut 0 bases from V and 1 base from J; bases unmatched to any gene: 5. Measured with immunoSEQ multiplex PCR; TCRdb has only the in-frame clones, and not every one. The table has roughly 32,000 clones, approximately 75% seen once. Study-wide results and caveats: An expansion of tumor-derived TCR clones occurred in blood after radiotherapy plus ipilimumab. With interferon-beta, early dynamics of blood T cell clones were reported to best predict response.

Sequenced material: peripheral blood, taken from a patient treated with radiotherapy plus ipilimumab. This sequence joins TRBV5-1 and TRBJ2-5, with 11 nucleotides matching TRBD2. This sequence originates from a human donor with non-small cell lung cancer that progressed on radiotherapy plus ipilimumab. For the CDR3, the DNA is TGCGCCAGCAGCTTGGGATCTAGCGGGAGGCCCCAAGAGACCCAGTACTTC. Its translation is CASSLGSSGRPQETQYF.